A selection of T cell receptor beta chains follows, all from one sample in a study of T cell responses to AZD1222 COVID-19 vaccine. The table came from immunoSEQ multiplex PCR; TCRdb's copy has only in-frame clones and leaves some out. The table includes around 100,000 clones, roughly 91% detected once. This specimen was peripheral blood, taken on day 0 of AZD1222 vaccination. Receptors originate from an adult in good health. The CDR3 runs from the conserved cysteine through the conserved F or W. Each record gives: J gene, V gene, clone size, D gene, CDR3 DNA, CDR3 protein. The D gene is left open where the match is weak. A clone size is listed for some rows: how often the clone was seen (once, few, many), or a class if it is expanded.

TRBJ1-1 | TRBV29-1 | - | - | TGCAGCGTTAGGGAGGCGGTAACGGGGACTGAAGCTTTCTTT | CSVREAVTGTEAFF
TRBJ2-3 | TRBV25-1 | - | TRBD2 | TGTGCCAGCAGTCCTGGGACTAGCGGGAACACAGATACGCAGTATTTT | CASSPGTSGNTDTQYF
TRBJ2-3 | TRBV4-1 | - | - | TGCGCCAGCAGGTCAACAGATACGCAGTATTTT | CASRSTDTQYF
TRBJ2-7 | TRBV7-9 | - | - | TGTGCCAGCAGCTTCACGGGGAGATCCTACGAGCAGTACTTC | CASSFTGRSYEQYF
TRBJ1-1 | TRBV4-2 | - | - | TGTGCCAGCAGCCAAGATCTCTCGGGGGACACTGAAGCTTTCTTT | CASSQDLSGDTEAFF
TRBJ2-1 | TRBV25-1 | - | - | TGTGCCAGCAGTGACCGTTTAAATGAGCAGTTCTTC | CASSDRLNEQFF
TRBJ1-1 | TRBV14 | - | - | TGTGCCAGCAGCCAAGATCTTGGCGTTTTGAACACTGAAGCTTTCTTT | CASSQDLGVLNTEAFF
TRBJ2-2 | TRBV28 | - | TRBD2 | TGTGCCAGCAGCCTTAGGGGACTAGCGGACACCGGGGAGCTGTTTTTT | CASSLRGLADTGELFF
TRBJ2-7 | TRBV30 | - | - | TGTGCCTGGAGTCGTATCCAGGGAAGCGAGCAGTACTTC | CAWSRIQGSEQYF
TRBJ1-4 | TRBV5-4 | - | - | TGTGCCAGCAGCTTAAGGGAGGGTGAAAAACTGTTTTTT | CASSLREGEKLFF
TRBJ2-2 | TRBV24-1 | - | TRBD2 | TGTGCCACCAGTGATCCTGGACTAGCGAACACCGGGGAGCTGTTTTTT | CATSDPGLANTGELFF
TRBJ1-5 | TRBV2 | - | - | TGTGCCAGCAGAGCAAGACAGGAGGTTTTTCAGCCCCAGCATTTT | CASRARQEVFQPQHF
TRBJ2-7 | TRBV18 | - | - | TGTGCCAGCTCACTCCCAGGGACTTTTACCTACGAGCAGTACTTC | CASSLPGTFTYEQYF
TRBJ1-1 | TRBV18 | - | - | TGTGCCAGCTCACCAAGCAGGGAGGGTGAAGCTTTCTTT | CASSPSREGEAFF
TRBJ2-7 | TRBV15 | - | TRBD1 | TGTGCCACCAGCAGAGAGAGGCGGGTCCCGGGACAGAGGAGCTCCTACGAGCAGTACTTC | CATSRERRVPGQRSSYEQYF
TRBJ1-6 | TRBV9 | - | - | TGTGCCAGCAGCGTAGGTGGGGGGGAGGAATGGAATTCACCCCTCCACTTT | CASSVGGGEEWNSPLHF
TRBJ1-2 | TRBV28 | - | TRBD1 | TGTGCCAGCAGTGCCGGGACAGGGGGCAGCTATGGCTACACCTTC | CASSAGTGGSYGYTF
TRBJ1-1 | TRBV7-2 | - | - | TGTGCCAGCAGCTTAAAATCAGGGGCGAACACTGAAGCTTTCTTT | CASSLKSGANTEAFF
TRBJ2-7 | TRBV7-9 | - | - | TGTGCCAGCAGTCCCCCGTGGGGGGACCCTTCTACGGAGCAGTACTTC | CASSPPWGDPSTEQYF
TRBJ1-2 | TRBV7-2 | - | - | TGTGCCAGCAGTCGAAGCCGGGACGGAATCTATGGCTACACCTTC | CASSRSRDGIYGYTF
TRBJ1-1 | TRBV25-1 | - | TRBD1 | TGTGCCAGTGGGACAGAGCTGAACACTGAAGCTTTCTTT | CASGTELNTEAFF
TRBJ1-1 | TRBV6-1 | - | - | TGTGCCAGCAGTGGCCTGGCGGGACATACGAACACTGAAGCTTTCTTT | CASSGLAGHTNTEAFF
TRBJ2-5 | TRBV3-1/TRBV3-2 | - | - | TGTGCCAGCAGCCACCGGGACTCCGGACCCCAGTACTTC | CASSHRDSGPQYF
TRBJ2-7 | TRBV6-6 | - | - | TGTGCCAGCAGTTACGAACAGGGAGCGGTGCAGTACTTC | CASSYEQGAVQYF
TRBJ1-1 | TRBV19 | - | TRBD1 | TGTGCCAGTAGTCTCCGACAGGGAAACACTGAAGCTTTCTTT | CASSLRQGNTEAFF
TRBJ1-5 | TRBV11-2 | - | - | TGTGCCAGCAGCTTAGTACTGGGAGGCGGGCCCCAGCATTTT | CASSLVLGGGPQHF
TRBJ2-3 | TRBV2 | few | TRBD1 | TGTGCCAGCAGGACCCAGGGGGCGCCGGGAGATACGCAGTATTTT | CASRTQGAPGDTQYF
TRBJ2-3 | TRBV9 | once | - | TGTGCCAGCAGCGTAGGTACAGGAATCACAGATACGCAGTATTTT | CASSVGTGITDTQYF
TRBJ1-5 | TRBV5-1 | - | - | TGCGCCAGCAGCTTGGATGGGAATAGCAATCAGCCCCAGCATTTT | CASSLDGNSNQPQHF